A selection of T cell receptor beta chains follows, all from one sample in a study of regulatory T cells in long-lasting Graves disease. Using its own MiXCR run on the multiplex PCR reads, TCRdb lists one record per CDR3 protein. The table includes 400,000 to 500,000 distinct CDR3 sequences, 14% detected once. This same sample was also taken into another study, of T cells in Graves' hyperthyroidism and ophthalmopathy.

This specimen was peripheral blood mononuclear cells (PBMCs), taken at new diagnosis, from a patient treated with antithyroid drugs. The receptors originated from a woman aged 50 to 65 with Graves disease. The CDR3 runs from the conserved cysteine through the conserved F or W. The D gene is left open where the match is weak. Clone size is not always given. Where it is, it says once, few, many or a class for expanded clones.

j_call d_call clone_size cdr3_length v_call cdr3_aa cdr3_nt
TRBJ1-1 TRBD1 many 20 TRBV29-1 CSVEDSAGGSRDRLFIEAFF TGCAGCGTTGAAGACTCGGCAGGGGGGAGCCGGGACAGGCTTTTTATTGAAGCTTTCTTT
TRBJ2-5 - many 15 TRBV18 CASSPPARYQETQYF TGTGCCAGCTCACCACCGGCGCGGTACCAAGAGACCCAGTACTTC
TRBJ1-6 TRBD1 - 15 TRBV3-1 CASRPLTGGNSPLHF TGTGCCAGCAGACCCTTGACAGGGGGTAATTCACCCCTCCACTTT
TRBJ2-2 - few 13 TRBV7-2 CASSSRYTGELFF TGTGCCAGCAGCTCCCGGTACACCGGGGAGCTGTTTTTT
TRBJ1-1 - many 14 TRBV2 CASKEAGSYTEAFF TGTGCCAGCAAGGAGGCAGGGTCTTACACTGAAGCTTTCTTT
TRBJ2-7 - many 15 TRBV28 CASSLSAGPYYEQYF TGTGCCAGCAGTTTATCGGCGGGCCCCTACTACGAGCAGTACTTC
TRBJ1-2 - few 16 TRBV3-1 CASSQDWSGELYGYTF TGTGCCAGCAGCCAAGATTGGTCAGGGGAGTTATATGGCTACACCTTC
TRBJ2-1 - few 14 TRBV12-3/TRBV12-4 CASSLPVSSREQFF TGTGCCAGCAGTTTACCTGTCTCGTCCCGGGAGCAGTTCTTC
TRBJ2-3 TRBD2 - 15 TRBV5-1 CASSSGGRATDTQYF TGCGCCAGCAGCTCTGGCGGGAGGGCCACAGATACGCAGTATTTT
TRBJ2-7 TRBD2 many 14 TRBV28 CASRPGGNPYEQYF TGTGCCAGCAGGCCGGGGGGGAACCCCTACGAGCAGTACTTC
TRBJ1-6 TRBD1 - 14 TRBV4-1 CASSLGTGRSPLHF TGCGCCAGCAGCCTAGGGACAGGGAGGTCACCCCTCCACTTT
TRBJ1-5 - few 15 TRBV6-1 CASSPGGGVGQPQHF TGTGCCAGCAGTCCCGGGGGGGGCGTCGGTCAGCCCCAGCATTTT
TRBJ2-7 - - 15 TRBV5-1 CASSLTAGAAYEQYF TGCGCCAGCAGCTTGACCGCAGGGGCTGCCTACGAGCAGTACTTC
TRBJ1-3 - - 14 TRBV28 CASSPFFSGNTIYF TGTGCCAGCAGCCCCTTTTTCTCTGGAAACACCATATATTTT
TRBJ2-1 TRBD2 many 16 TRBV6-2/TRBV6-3 CASTGLAGDGENEQFF TGTGCCAGCACGGGACTAGCGGGAGACGGGGAGAATGAGCAGTTCTTC
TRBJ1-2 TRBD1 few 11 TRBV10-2 CANRDSYGYTF TGCGCCAACAGGGACAGCTATGGCTACACCTTC
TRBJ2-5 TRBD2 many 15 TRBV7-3 CASSLFAGGYETQYF TGTGCCAGCAGCTTATTTGCGGGAGGGTACGAGACCCAGTACTTC
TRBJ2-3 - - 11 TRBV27 CASSLMDTQYF TGTGCCAGCAGTTTAATGGATACGCAGTATTTT
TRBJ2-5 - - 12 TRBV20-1 CSAYMYQETQYF TGCAGTGCCTACATGTACCAAGAGACCCAGTACTTC
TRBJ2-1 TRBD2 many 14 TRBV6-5 CASSYGTSDNEQFF TGTGCCAGCAGCTACGGGACTAGCGACAATGAGCAGTTCTTC
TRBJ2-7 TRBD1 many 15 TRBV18 CASSSPRTGTYEQYF TGTGCCAGCTCATCACCCAGGACAGGGACCTACGAGCAGTACTTC